This T cell receptor beta chain is drawn from a study of blood T cell repertoires in COVID-19. This CDR3 has 16 residues. Germline V gene data show CDR1 as LGHDT and CDR2 as YNNKEL (reference sequence). Losses at the gene ends were 6 bases for V and 5 bases for J; bases not matched to a gene: 11. Generated by immunoSEQ multiplex PCR, the TCRdb table keeps only in-frame clones and is missing some. The table records approximately 330,000 clones, over 80% of them present only once. The rearrangement joins TRBV3-1 (or the pseudogene TRBV3-2) to TRBJ2-3, with TRBD2 matching 10 bases. The TCR comes from a man aged 25 to 40 with COVID-19, enrolled during active disease. Sequencing input: peripheral blood. The CDR3 reads CASSCGAGGGGDTQYF. The CDR3 DNA follows: TGTGCCAGCAGTTGCGGAGCGGGAGGGGGGGGAGATACGCAGTATTTT.